This paragraph covers one T cell receptor (beta chain) sequence. Its target is not known. The sample comes from a study of cytomegalovirus exposure and HLA in healthy donors. Study-level points and caveats: Cytomegalovirus status was reportedly diagnosed by the classifier with high sensitivity and specificity.

Trimming took 2 bases from V and 1 from J, leaving 6 bases between them. The CDR3 has 15 amino acids. CDR1 LNHDA and CDR2 SQIVND come from the germline V gene (reference sequence). Produced via immunoSEQ multiplex PCR; TCRdb's table is partial and in-frame only. The sample has 110,000 or so clones; about nine tenths are singletons. Sequencing was performed on PBMCs. This TCR was recovered from a man aged 18 to 30 in good health and CMV-seronegative. This rearrangement joins TRBV19 to TRBJ2-6; no reliable D call. The CDR3: CASSITASGANVLTF. The CDR3 bases are TGTGCCAGTAGTATAACTGCGTCTGGGGCCAACGTCCTGACTTTC.